This TCR beta chain was recorded in a study of monozygotic twins with inflammatory bowel disease. From germline, CDR1 is SGHTA and CDR2 FQGNSA. This CDR3 comprises 14 residues. Overall study results and limits: Repertoire similarity did not separate concordant from discordant twins, possibly from limited power. The inverse Simpson measure of TCRbeta diversity was lower in IBD patients than in healthy co-twins.

TCRdb re-called the 5' RACE reads; one entry per CDR3 protein, DNA not given. The table lists 300,000 to 450,000 distinct CDR3 sequences. As regards this clonotype: Its antigen is not identified.

This sequence was found in a human donor with ulcerative colitis or Crohn's disease, or a healthy co-twin of an affected twin (not recorded which). The specimen sequenced was blood. The V and J genes are TRBV7-2 and TRBJ2-7; there is no DNA to check the TCRdb D call of TRBD2. The CDR3 region is CASREERRSYEQYF.